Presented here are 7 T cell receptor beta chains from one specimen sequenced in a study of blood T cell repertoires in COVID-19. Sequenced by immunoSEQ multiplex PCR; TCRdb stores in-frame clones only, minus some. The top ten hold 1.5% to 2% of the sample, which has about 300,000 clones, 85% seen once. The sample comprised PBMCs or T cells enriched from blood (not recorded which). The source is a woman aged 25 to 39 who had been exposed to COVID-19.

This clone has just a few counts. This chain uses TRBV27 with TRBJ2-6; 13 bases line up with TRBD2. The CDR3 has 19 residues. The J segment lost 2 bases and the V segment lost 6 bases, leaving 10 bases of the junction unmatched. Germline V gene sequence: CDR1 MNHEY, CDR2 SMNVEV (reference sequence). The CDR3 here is CASSSLPGTSGTGANVLTF. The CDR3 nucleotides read TGTGCCAGCAGCTCATTACCCGGGACTAGCGGGACTGGGGCCAACGTCCTGACTTTC.

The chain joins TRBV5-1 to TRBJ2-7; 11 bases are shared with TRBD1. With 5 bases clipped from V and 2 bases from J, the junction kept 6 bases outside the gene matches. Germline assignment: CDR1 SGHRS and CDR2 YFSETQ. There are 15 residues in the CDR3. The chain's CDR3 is CASSRTGGGPYEQYF. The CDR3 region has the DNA TGCGCCAGCAGTCGGACAGGGGGCGGACCCTACGAGCAGTACTTC.

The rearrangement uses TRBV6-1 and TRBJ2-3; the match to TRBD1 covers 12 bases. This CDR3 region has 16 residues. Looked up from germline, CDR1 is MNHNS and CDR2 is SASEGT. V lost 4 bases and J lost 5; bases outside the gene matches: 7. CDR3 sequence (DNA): TGTGCCAGCAGTGGACAGGGACAGGGGGCCAGAGATACGCAGTATTTT. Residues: CASSGQGQGARDTQYF.

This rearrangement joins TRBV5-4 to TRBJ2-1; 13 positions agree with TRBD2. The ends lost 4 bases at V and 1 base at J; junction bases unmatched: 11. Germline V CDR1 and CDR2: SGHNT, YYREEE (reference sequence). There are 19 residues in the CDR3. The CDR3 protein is CASSITGTSGISSYNEQFF. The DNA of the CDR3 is TGTGCCAGCAGCATAACCGGGACTAGCGGGATAAGTTCCTACAATGAGCAGTTCTTC.

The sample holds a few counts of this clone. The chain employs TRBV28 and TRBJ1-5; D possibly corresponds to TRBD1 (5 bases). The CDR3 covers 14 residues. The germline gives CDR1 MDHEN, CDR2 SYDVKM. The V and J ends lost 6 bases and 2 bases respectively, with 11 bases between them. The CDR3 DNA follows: TGTGCCAGCAGCGACAGCGTTGGCAATCAGCCCCAGCATTTT. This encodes CASSDSVGNQPQHF.

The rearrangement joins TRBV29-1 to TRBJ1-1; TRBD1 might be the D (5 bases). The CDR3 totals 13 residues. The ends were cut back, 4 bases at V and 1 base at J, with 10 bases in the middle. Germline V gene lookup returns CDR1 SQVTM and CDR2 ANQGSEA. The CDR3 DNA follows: TGCAGCGTTGCGAGTCAGGGGAACACTGAAGCTTTCTTT. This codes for CSVASQGNTEAFF. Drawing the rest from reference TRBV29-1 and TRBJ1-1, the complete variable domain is SAVISQKPSRDICQRGTSLTIQCQVDSQVTMMFWYRQQPGQSLTLIATANQGSEATYESGFVIDKFPISRPNLTFSTLTVSNMSPEDSSIYLCSVASQGNTEAFFGQGTRLTVV.

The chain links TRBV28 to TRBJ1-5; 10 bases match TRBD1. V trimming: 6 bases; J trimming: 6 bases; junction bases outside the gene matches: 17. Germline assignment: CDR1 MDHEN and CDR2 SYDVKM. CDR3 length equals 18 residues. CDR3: CASRPKGTGVLVTQPQHF. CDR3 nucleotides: TGTGCCAGCAGACCGAAAGGGACAGGGGTCCTGGTAACTCAGCCCCAGCATTTT. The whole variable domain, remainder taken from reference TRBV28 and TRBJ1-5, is DVKVTQSSRYLVKRTGEKVFLECVQDMDHENMFWYRQDPGLGLRLIYFSYDVKMKEKGDIPEGYSVSREKKERFSLILESASTNQTSMYLCASRPKGTGVLVTQPQHFGDGTRLSIL.